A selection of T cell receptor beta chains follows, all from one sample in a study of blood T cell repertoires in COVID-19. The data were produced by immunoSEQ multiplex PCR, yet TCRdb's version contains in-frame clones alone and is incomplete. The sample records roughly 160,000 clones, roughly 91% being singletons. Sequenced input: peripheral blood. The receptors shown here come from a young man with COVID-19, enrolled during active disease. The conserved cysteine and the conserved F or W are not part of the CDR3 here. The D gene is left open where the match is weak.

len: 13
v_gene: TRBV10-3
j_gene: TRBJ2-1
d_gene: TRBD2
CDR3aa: AISERLAGGNEQF

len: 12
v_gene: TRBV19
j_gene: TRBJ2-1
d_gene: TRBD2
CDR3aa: ASSILAGGGEQF

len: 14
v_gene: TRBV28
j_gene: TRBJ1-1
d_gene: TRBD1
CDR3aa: ASRQGVQGVNTEAF

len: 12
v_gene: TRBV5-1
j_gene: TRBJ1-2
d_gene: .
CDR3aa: ASSLPGRENGYT

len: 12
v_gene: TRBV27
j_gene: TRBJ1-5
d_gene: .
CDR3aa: ASSLRHPNQPQH

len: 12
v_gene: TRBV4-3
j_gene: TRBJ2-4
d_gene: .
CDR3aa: ASSQVGGMDIQY

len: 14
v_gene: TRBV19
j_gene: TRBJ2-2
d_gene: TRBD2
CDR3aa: ASSTRLAGNTGELF

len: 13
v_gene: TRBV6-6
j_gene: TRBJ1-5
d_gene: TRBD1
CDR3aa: ASSYARGRIQPQH

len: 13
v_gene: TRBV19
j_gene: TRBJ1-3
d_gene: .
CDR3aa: ASTPRDISGNTIY

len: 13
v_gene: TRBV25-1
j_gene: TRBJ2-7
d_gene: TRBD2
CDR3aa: ASSESSGISYEQY

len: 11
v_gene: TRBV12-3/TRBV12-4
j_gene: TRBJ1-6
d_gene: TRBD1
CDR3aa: ASSSDRVTPLH

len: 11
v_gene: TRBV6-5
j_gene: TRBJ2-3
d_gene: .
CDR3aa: ASSYGGKGTQY

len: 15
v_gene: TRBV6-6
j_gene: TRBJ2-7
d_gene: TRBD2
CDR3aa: ASSRLAVSLGSYEQY

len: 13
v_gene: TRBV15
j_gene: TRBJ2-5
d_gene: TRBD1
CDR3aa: ATSPPGTGIETQY

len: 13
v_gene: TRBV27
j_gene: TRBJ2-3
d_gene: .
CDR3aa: ASSSTAFSTDTQY

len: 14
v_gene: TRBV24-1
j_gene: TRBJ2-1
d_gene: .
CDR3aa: ATSDSLRQESNEQF

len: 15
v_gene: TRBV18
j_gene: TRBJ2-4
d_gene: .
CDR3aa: ASSPTGGNIAKNIQY

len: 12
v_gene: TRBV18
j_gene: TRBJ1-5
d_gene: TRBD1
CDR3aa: ASSPDRGHQPQH

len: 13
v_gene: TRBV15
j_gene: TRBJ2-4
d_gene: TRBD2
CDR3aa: ASGAGGLAKNIQY

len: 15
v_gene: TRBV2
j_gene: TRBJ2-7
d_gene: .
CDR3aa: ASSEGVQGPLNYEQY

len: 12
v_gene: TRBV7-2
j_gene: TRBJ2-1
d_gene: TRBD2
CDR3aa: ASSLSGPYNEQF

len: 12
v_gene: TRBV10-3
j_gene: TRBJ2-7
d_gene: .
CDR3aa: AISGGLISYEQY